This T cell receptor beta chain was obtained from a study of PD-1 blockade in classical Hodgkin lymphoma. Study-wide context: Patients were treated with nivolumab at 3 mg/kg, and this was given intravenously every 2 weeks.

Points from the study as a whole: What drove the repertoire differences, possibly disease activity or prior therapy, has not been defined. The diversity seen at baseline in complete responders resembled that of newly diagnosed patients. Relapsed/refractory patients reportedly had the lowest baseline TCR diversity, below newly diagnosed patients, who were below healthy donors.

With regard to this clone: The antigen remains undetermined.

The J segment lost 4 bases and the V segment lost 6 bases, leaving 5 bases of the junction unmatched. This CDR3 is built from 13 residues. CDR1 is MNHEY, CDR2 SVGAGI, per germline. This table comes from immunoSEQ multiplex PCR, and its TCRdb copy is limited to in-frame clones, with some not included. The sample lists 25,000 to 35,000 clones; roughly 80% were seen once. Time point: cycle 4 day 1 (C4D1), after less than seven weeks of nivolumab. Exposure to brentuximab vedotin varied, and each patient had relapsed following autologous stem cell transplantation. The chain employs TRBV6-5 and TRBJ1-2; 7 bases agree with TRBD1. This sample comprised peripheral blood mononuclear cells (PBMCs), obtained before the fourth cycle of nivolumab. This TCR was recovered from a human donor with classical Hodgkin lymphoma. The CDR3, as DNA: TGTGCCAGCAGGAATCGGACAGGCTATGGCTACACCTTC. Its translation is CASRNRTGYGYTF.